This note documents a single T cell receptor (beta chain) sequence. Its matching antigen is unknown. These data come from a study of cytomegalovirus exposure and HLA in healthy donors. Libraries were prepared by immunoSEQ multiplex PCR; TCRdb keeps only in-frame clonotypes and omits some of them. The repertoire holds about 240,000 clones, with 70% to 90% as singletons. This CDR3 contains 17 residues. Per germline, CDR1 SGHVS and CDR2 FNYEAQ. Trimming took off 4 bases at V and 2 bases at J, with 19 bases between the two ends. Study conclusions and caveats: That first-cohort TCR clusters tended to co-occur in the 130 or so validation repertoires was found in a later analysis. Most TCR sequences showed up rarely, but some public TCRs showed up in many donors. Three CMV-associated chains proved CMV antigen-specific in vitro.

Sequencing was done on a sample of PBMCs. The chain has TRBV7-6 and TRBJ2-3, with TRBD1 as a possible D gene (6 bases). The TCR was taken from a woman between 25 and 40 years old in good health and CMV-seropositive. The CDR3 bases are TGTGCCAGCAGCTCCCCACCCAGGGGCTTTGACACAGATACGCAGTATTTT. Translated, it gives CASSSPPRGFDTDTQYF.